These T cell receptor beta chains were read from a single sample in a study of response to subunit inactivated influenza vaccine. TCRdb reprocessed the RT-PCR reads via MiXCR and lists one record per CDR3 protein. This table has about 520,000 distinct CDR3 sequences, approximately 6.9% appearing once. Source: PBMCs from blood, taken less than 30 months after vaccination. The receptors shown here come from a man between 50 and 75 years old who received an inactivated influenza vaccine. Both conserved end residues are part of each CDR3. The order of the fields is J gene, clone size, D gene, V gene, CDR3 protein, CDR3 DNA. The D gene is left open where the match is weak. Rows give clone size only sometimes, using once, few, many, or a class for an expanded clone.

J gene: TRBJ1-6
clone size: few
D gene: .
V gene: TRBV3-1
CDR3 protein: CASSRRQTNSPLHF
CDR3 DNA: TGTGCCAGCAGCCGACGACAGACTAATTCACCCCTCCACTTT

J gene: TRBJ2-3
clone size: .
D gene: .
V gene: TRBV30
CDR3 protein: CAWSVRISGTDTQYF
CDR3 DNA: TGTGCCTGGAGTGTACGGATTAGCGGCACAGATACGCAGTATTTT

J gene: TRBJ2-1
clone size: .
D gene: TRBD2
V gene: TRBV2
CDR3 protein: CASSPGIAGAFDQFF
CDR3 DNA: TGTGCCAGCAGCCCAGGGATAGCGGGGGCCTTTGATCAGTTCTTC

J gene: TRBJ1-1
clone size: many
D gene: .
V gene: TRBV4-1
CDR3 protein: CASSQVGQRTEAFF
CDR3 DNA: TGCGCCAGCAGCCAAGTGGGACAACGGACTGAAGCTTTCTTT

J gene: TRBJ2-1
clone size: .
D gene: .
V gene: TRBV28
CDR3 protein: CASSLGAQSYNEQFF
CDR3 DNA: TGTGCCAGCAGTTTAGGGGCGCAGTCCTACAATGAGCAGTTCTTC

J gene: TRBJ2-2
clone size: few
D gene: .
V gene: TRBV11-2
CDR3 protein: CASSLRPWEGELFF
CDR3 DNA: TGTGCCAGCAGCCTAAGGCCCTGGGAAGGGGAGCTGTTTTTT

J gene: TRBJ2-7
clone size: few
D gene: .
V gene: TRBV9
CDR3 protein: CASSVADRPTYEQYF
CDR3 DNA: TGTGCCAGCAGCGTAGCCGACAGGCCTACCTACGAGCAGTACTTC

J gene: TRBJ2-1
clone size: many
D gene: TRBD2
V gene: TRBV20-1
CDR3 protein: CSARDPGGRGKYNEQFF
CDR3 DNA: TGCAGTGCTAGAGACCCTGGCGGGAGGGGAAAGTACAATGAGCAGTTCTTC

J gene: TRBJ2-7
clone size: many
D gene: .
V gene: TRBV21-1
CDR3 protein: CASSATREYWAEQYF
CDR3 DNA: TGTGCCAGCAGCGCAACACGGGAATATTGGGCCGAGCAGTACTTC

J gene: TRBJ1-1
clone size: few
D gene: TRBD1
V gene: TRBV25-1
CDR3 protein: CASSKEQGVTEAFF
CDR3 DNA: TGTGCCAGCTCAAAGGAACAGGGGGTGACTGAAGCTTTCTTT

J gene: TRBJ2-1
clone size: .
D gene: .
V gene: TRBV19
CDR3 protein: CASSTAGDEQFF
CDR3 DNA: TGTGCCAGTAGTACCGCCGGGGATGAGCAGTTCTTC

J gene: TRBJ2-7
clone size: .
D gene: TRBD1
V gene: TRBV10-3
CDR3 protein: CAISESTLRQGANEQYF
CDR3 DNA: TGTGCCATCAGTGAGTCGACTCTTAGGCAGGGGGCAAACGAGCAGTACTTC

J gene: TRBJ2-1
clone size: few
D gene: TRBD1
V gene: TRBV12-3/TRBV12-4
CDR3 protein: CASRDRDRGQHEQFF
CDR3 DNA: TGTGCCAGCAGGGACCGGGACAGGGGGCAACATGAGCAGTTCTTC

J gene: TRBJ2-3
clone size: .
D gene: .
V gene: TRBV10-3
CDR3 protein: CAISESGDGTDTQYF
CDR3 DNA: TGTGCCATCAGTGAGAGTGGGGATGGCACAGATACGCAGTATTTT